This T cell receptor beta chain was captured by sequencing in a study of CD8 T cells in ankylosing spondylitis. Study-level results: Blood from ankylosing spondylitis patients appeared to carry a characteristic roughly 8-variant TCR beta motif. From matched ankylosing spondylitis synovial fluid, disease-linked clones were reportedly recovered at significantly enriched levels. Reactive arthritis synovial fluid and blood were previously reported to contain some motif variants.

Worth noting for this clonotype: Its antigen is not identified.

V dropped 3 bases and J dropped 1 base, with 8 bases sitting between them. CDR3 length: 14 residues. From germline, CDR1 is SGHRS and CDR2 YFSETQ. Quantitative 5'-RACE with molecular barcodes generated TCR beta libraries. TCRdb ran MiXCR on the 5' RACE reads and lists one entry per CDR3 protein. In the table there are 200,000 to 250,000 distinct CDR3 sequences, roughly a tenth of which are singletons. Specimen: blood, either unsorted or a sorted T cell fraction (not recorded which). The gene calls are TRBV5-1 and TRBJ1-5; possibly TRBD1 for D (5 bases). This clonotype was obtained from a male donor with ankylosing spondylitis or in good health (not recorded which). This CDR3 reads CASSSGLSNQPQHF. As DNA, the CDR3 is TGCGCCAGCAGCTCAGGGTTGAGCAATCAGCCCCAGCATTTT.